The 27 T cell receptor beta chains presented below share a single source sample, sequenced in a study of vaccination effects on CD4 cells after COVID-19. Sequencing was preceded by expansion of antigen-specific CD4+ T cells with viral peptide pools in the ViraFEST assay. Cultured cells yielded isolated CD4+ T cells after more than nine days. Vaccine recipients lacked prior SARS-CoV-2 infection and had negative nucleocapsid antibodies. No antigen has been identified for these receptors. This table comes from immunoSEQ multiplex PCR, and its TCRdb copy is limited to in-frame clones, with some not included. Of approximately 70,000 clones in the sample, 65% to 80% were seen once. Material: CD4+ T cells from PBMCs cultured with HCoV-NL63 spike peptides, obtained before COVID-19 vaccination. Every receptor here comes from a human donor who received a COVID-19 vaccine.

The rearrangement links TRBV29-1 to TRBJ2-3; D may correspond to TRBD1 or TRBD2 (6 bases each). V lost 4 bases to trimming and J lost 6 bases, with 11 bases between them. This CDR3 has 12 amino acids. Per the germline V gene, CDR1 is SQVTM and CDR2 is ANQGSEA. The DNA of the CDR3 is TGCAGCGTTGCCGGGGGCGCGGATACGCAGTATTTT. Amino acid sequence: CSVAGGADTQYF.

V and J are TRBV11-2 and TRBJ1-2; unclear D gene. Trimming shortened V by 0 bases and J by 2 bases, and 4 bases separated the two germline ends. In germline, CDR1 is SGHAT, CDR2 FQNNGV. CDR3 length: 13 amino acids. Here the CDR3 DNA reads TGTGCCAGCAGCTTAGACAGAAACTATGGCTACACCTTC. This translates into CASSLDRNYGYTF. The complete variable domain, with remaining parts taken from reference TRBV11-2 and TRBJ1-2, reads EAGVAQSPRYKIIEKRQSVAFWCNPISGHATLYWYQQILGQGPKLLIQFQNNGVVDDSQLPKDRFSAERLKGVDSTLKIQPAKLEDSAVYLCASSLDRNYGYTFGSGTRLTVV.

The chain employs TRBV10-2 and TRBJ1-2, with 10 bases aligning to TRBD1. V shed 6 bases and J 6 bases; nucleotides not matched to a gene: 7. The CDR3 contains 14 residues. Germline V gives CDR1 WSHSY, CDR2 SAAADI. The CDR3, as DNA: TGCGCCAGCAGGGATACCGGGACAGGGGATGGCTACACCTTC. It encodes CASRDTGTGDGYTF.

This clone was seen only a few times. V gene TRBV3-1 (or the pseudogene TRBV3-2) combines with J gene TRBJ2-1; D remains ambiguous. CDR3 size: 13 residues. The V gene's germline CDR1 is LGHDT and CDR2 YNNKEL (reference sequence). V lost 3 bases and J lost 12, with 15 bases in between. This chain's CDR3 is CASSHLSDFGQFF. The CDR3 nucleotides read TGTGCCAGCAGCCACTTATCGGATTTCGGGCAGTTCTTC.

The chain has TRBV18 and TRBJ2-1; D is undetermined. Trimming removed 3 bases from V and 5 bases from J, with 11 bases in between. The V gene's germline CDR1 is KGHSH and CDR2 LQKENI. The CDR3 is 14 residues long. The CDR3 nucleotides read TGTGCCAGCTCACCTAATAAGGTTAACAATGAGCAGTTCTTC. Its translation is CASSPNKVNNEQFF.

This clone has more than one count but fewer than ten. The chain links TRBV4-1 to TRBJ1-1; the match to TRBD1 covers 7 bases. The trim removed 4 bases at V and 6 bases at J, leaving 5 bases unmatched. The CDR3 is 13 residues long. Germline CDR1 and CDR2: MGHRA and YSYEKL. This CDR3 reads CASSRQGQAEAFF. The DNA for the CDR3 is TGCGCCAGCAGCCGACAGGGTCAGGCTGAAGCTTTCTTT.

This clone was detected only a few times. The CDR3 loop reads CASSQTGGNNQPQHF. The CDR3 DNA is TGTGCCAGCAGCCAGACAGGGGGGAACAATCAGCCCCAGCATTTT. The genes are TRBV3-1 (or the pseudogene TRBV3-2) and TRBJ1-5; 9 positions agree with TRBD1. Germline trimming cut 3 bases from V and 3 bases from J; bases unmatched to any gene: 3. Germline V gene data show CDR1 as LGHDT and CDR2 as YNNKEL (reference sequence). The CDR3 runs to 15 residues.

The V gene is TRBV3-1 (or the pseudogene TRBV3-2), the J gene TRBJ2-2; TRBD2 aligns across 10 bases. The germline V gene encodes CDR1 LGHDT and CDR2 YNNKEL (reference sequence). J gave up 8 bases and V 4 bases, and 19 bases lay outside the gene matches. CDR3 length: 19 amino acids. CDR3 coding DNA: TGTGCCAGCAGCCCCACCCAAATCCTCAGCGGGGGGGCCAGTGGGGAGCTGTTTTTT. This gives the protein CASSPTQILSGGASGELFF.

The genes are TRBV7-9 and TRBJ1-6; unclear D gene. The CDR3 runs to 15 residues. The ends were cut back, 0 bases at V and 9 bases at J, with 12 bases in the middle. Germline V gene data show CDR1 as SEHNR and CDR2 as FQNEAQ (reference sequence). CDR3 amino acids: CASSLAEVLSSPLHF. The CDR3 nucleotides are TGTGCCAGCAGCTTAGCGGAAGTTTTGAGTTCACCCCTCCACTTT.

CDR3 bases: TGTGCCAGCAGCCCCCACGGGGGGTCAGAGACCCAGTACTTC. This sequence encodes CASSPHGGSETQYF. The genes are TRBV7-3 and TRBJ2-5; 7 positions agree with TRBD2. The CDR3 totals 14 residues. V trimming: 5 bases; J trimming: 4 bases; junction bases outside the gene matches: 7. Germline V gene data show CDR1 as SGHTA and CDR2 as FQGTGA.

The chain's CDR3 is CSVGGTAALETQYF. For the CDR3, the DNA is TGCAGCGTTGGAGGGACAGCAGCGTTGGAGACCCAGTACTTC. The chain employs TRBV29-1 and TRBJ2-5; 7 bases agree with TRBD1. Trimming removed 4 bases from V and 5 bases from J; junction bases left unmatched: 10. CDR1 SQVTM and CDR2 ANQGSEA come from the germline V gene. This CDR3 is built from 14 residues.

The J gene is TRBJ2-1, the V gene TRBV11-3; TRBD2 aligns across 10 bases. V trimming: 1 base; J trimming: 4 bases; junction bases outside the gene matches: 7. The CDR3 spans 17 residues. Germline CDR1 reads SGHNT; CDR2 reads YENEEA. CDR3 coding DNA: TGTGCCAGCAGCTTAGTGGGCCAGCGGGGGGGATACAATGAGCAGTTCTTC. Protein product: CASSLVGQRGGYNEQFF.

The chain carries TRBV7-9 and TRBJ2-3; D might be TRBD1 or TRBD2, each matching 6 bases. The CDR3 spans 16 residues. V was pared by 3 bases and J by 5 bases, with 18 bases between. Looked up from germline, CDR1 is SEHNR and CDR2 is FQNEAQ (reference sequence). CDR3 protein: CASSFESGGAGDTQYF. The CDR3 nucleotides read TGTGCCAGCAGCTTTGAATCCGGGGGCGCGGGAGATACGCAGTATTTT.

The genes are TRBV6-5 and TRBJ2-1, with 7 bases matching TRBD2. CDR1 is MNHEY and CDR2 is SVGAGI in the germline V gene. The CDR3 contains 14 residues. After removal of 7 bases from V and 6 bases from J, the junction contained 9 bases not matched to a gene. The CDR3 coding sequence is TGTGCCAGCAAGTCCGAACTAGCGACCAATGAGCAGTTCTTC. Amino acid sequence: CASKSELATNEQFF.

In DNA, the CDR3 is TGTGCCACCAGTTCATCTCAGGGAGCCAAAAACATTCAGTACTTC. Translation gives CATSSSQGAKNIQYF. The rearrangement joins TRBV24-1 to TRBJ2-4, with D perhaps TRBD1 (5 bases). The ends were cut back, 6 bases at V and 0 bases at J, with 11 bases in the middle. CDR1 is KGHDR and CDR2 is SFDVKD in the germline V gene. The CDR3 extends over 15 amino acids.

The genes are TRBV6-5 and TRBJ2-2, with D possibly matching TRBD2 (7 bases). Trimming shortened V by 8 bases and J by 2 bases, and 15 bases separated the two germline ends. CDR3 length equals 15 residues. CDR1 MNHEY and CDR2 SVGAGI come from the germline V gene. The CDR3 nucleotides are TGTGCCAGCGGAGGGGGAGGGGCCAACACCGGGGAGCTGTTTTTT. Translated, it gives CASGGGGANTGELFF.

The chain employs TRBV29-1 and TRBJ2-3; D is unclear. This CDR3 is built from 13 residues. V lost 3 bases to trimming and J lost 0 bases, with 7 bases between them. Germline assignment: CDR1 SQVTM and CDR2 ANQGSEA. The CDR3 coding sequence is TGCAGCGTTGATGAGCCAAGCACAGATACGCAGTATTTT. Protein sequence: CSVDEPSTDTQYF.

The rearrangement joins TRBV5-1 to TRBJ2-2; 12 positions agree with TRBD2. CDR3 length equals 15 residues. Looked up from germline, CDR1 is SGHRS and CDR2 is YFSETQ. V gave up 6 bases and J gave up 6 bases; unmatched junction bases: 6. This chain's CDR3 is CASTRTSGEAGELFF. The CDR3 nucleotides are TGCGCCAGCACCCGGACTAGCGGGGAAGCCGGGGAGCTGTTTTTT.

V and J are TRBV6-5 and TRBJ1-3; D is unresolved. This CDR3 has 14 amino acids. Per germline, CDR1 MNHEY and CDR2 SVGAGI. Trimming took off 6 bases at V and 0 bases at J, with 9 bases between the two ends. The CDR3 loop reads CASSRQLSGNTIYF. In DNA form, the CDR3 reads TGTGCCAGCAGCCGCCAACTCTCTGGAAACACCATATATTTT.

V is TRBV7-8 and J is TRBJ1-1, with D unclear. The CDR3 runs 15 residues. The germline V gene encodes CDR1 SGHVS and CDR2 FQNEAQ. Trimming took 5 bases from V and 0 from J, leaving 13 bases between them. In DNA form, the CDR3 reads TGTGCCAGCAGCCCCCGGCGGTTGGTGAACACTGAAGCTTTCTTT. It yields the protein CASSPRRLVNTEAFF. The whole variable domain, remainder taken from reference TRBV7-8 and TRBJ1-1, is GAGVSQSPRYKVAKRGQDVALRCDPISGHVSLFWYQQALGQGPEFLTYFQNEAQLDKSGLPSDRFFAERPEGSVSTLKIQRTQQEDSAVYLCASSPRRLVNTEAFFGQGTRLTVV.

This chain connects TRBV11-3 to TRBJ2-5; 8 bases map to TRBD2. V shed 5 bases and J 3 bases; nucleotides not matched to a gene: 5. The CDR3 spans 14 residues. Germline V gene lookup returns CDR1 SGHNT and CDR2 YENEEA. DNA for the CDR3: TGTGCCAGCAGCGAAGGCGGGGGGAAAGAGACCCAGTACTTC. As protein: CASSEGGGKETQYF.

This sequence joins TRBV5-4 and TRBJ1-5; D ambiguous. The germline V and J ends were trimmed by 0 bases and 3 bases, with 7 bases remaining between them. The V gene's germline CDR1 is SGHNT and CDR2 YYREEE (reference sequence). This CDR3 region has 14 residues. Here the CDR3 DNA reads TGTGCCAGCAGCTTGGACGGGAACAATCAGCCCCAGCATTTT. Translation: CASSLDGNNQPQHF.

This clone occurred once. The chain recombines TRBV25-1 with TRBJ2-1; 8 bases fit TRBD2. V trimming: 7 bases; J trimming: 9 bases; junction bases outside the gene matches: 8. This CDR3 is built from 13 residues. CDR1 MGHDK and CDR2 SYGVNS come from the germline V gene. In nucleotides, the CDR3 is TGTGCCAGCACCCGGGGGGGGCGCGGTGAGCAGTTCTTC. It specifies CASTRGGRGEQFF.

The V gene is TRBV6-2 or TRBV6-3, the J gene TRBJ1-5; a weak D match, TRBD1 (5 bases). This CDR3 spans 17 amino acids. The V end was cut by 2 bases, the J end by 6 bases, with 20 bases between. Germline V CDR1 and CDR2: MNHEY, SVGEGT. Here the CDR3 DNA reads TGTGCCAGCAGTTACGGAGGGGACCTCGGGCGAAGTCAGCCCCAGCATTTT. This sequence encodes CASSYGGDLGRSQPQHF.

This clone was counted a few times. The chain couples TRBV18 to TRBJ2-6; 7 positions match TRBD1. The V gene end was trimmed by 3 bases and the J gene end by 0 bases; junction bases not matched to a gene: 8. Germline-derived CDR1 and CDR2 are KGHSH and LQKENI. This CDR3 spans 18 amino acids. DNA for the CDR3: TGTGCCAGCTCACCTCTCGGGACAGTGTACTCTGGGGCCAACGTCCTGACTTTC. Its translation is CASSPLGTVYSGANVLTF.

The chain uses TRBV30 and TRBJ1-5; perhaps TRBD1 as D (6 bases). The CDR3 is 15 residues long. With 1 base removed from V and 6 bases from J, the gap between germline ends came to 16 bases. Germline V gene sequence: CDR1 GTSNPN, CDR2 SVGIG (reference sequence). The CDR3 region is CAWSESTGNGQPQHF. CDR3 nucleotides: TGTGCCTGGAGTGAAAGCACAGGGAATGGTCAGCCCCAGCATTTT.

The V call is TRBV19, the J call TRBJ2-1; 9 nucleotides align to TRBD1. This CDR3 is built from 15 residues. Trimming cost V 6 bases and J 7 bases; bases outside gene matches: 10. The germline V gene has CDR1 LNHDA and CDR2 SQIVND (reference sequence). This CDR3 is CASRQPGQGLNEQFF. For the CDR3, the DNA is TGTGCCAGTAGACAACCGGGACAGGGCCTAAATGAGCAGTTCTTC. Complete variable domain (other parts from reference TRBV19 and TRBJ2-1): DGGITQSPKYLFRKEGQNVTLSCEQNLNHDAMYWYRQDPGQGLRLIYYSQIVNDFQKGDIAEGYSVSREKKESFPLTVTSAQKNPTAFYLCASRQPGQGLNEQFFGPGTRLTVL.